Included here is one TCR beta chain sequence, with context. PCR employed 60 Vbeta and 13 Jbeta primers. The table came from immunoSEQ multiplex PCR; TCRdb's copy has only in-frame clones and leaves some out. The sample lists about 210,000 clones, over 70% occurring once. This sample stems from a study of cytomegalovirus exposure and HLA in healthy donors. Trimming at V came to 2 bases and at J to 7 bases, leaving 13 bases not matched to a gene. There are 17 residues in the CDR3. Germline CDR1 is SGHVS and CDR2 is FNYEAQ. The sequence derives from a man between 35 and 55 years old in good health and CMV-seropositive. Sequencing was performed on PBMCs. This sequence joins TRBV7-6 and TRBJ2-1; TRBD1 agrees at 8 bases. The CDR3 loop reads CASSLRAGGTGGNEQFF. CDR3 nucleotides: TGTGCCAGCAGCTTACGTGCGGGCGGGACAGGAGGGAATGAGCAGTTCTTC.